This T cell receptor (beta chain) was recovered during a study of T cell responses to AZD1222 COVID-19 vaccine. Using immunoSEQ multiplex PCR, the repertoire was profiled, and TCRdb retains in-frame clones only, with some absent. The sample comprises approximately 88,000 clones, 92% of which are singletons, and around 5.2% rests with the top ten. Germline V gene lookup returns CDR1 MNHEY and CDR2 SVGEGT. Between the trimmed V and J ends, which lost 2 bases and 2 bases, there was a span of 12 bases. The CDR3 totals 15 residues. The chain couples TRBV6-2 or TRBV6-3 to TRBJ1-2, with D possibly being TRBD1 (5 bases). The source material was peripheral blood, sampled on day 0 of AZD1222 vaccination. The sequence came from an adult in good health. CDR3 loop: CASSYIGRGNYGYTF. In DNA form, the CDR3 reads TGTGCCAGCAGTTACATCGGTCGGGGGAACTATGGCTACACCTTC.